The 10 T cell receptor beta chains presented below share a single source sample, sequenced in a study of spatial heterogeneity in lung cancer. General study results and limits: In tumors, expanded intratumoral alpha and beta TCR counts tracked mutation counts.

TCRdb re-called the 5' RACE reads through MiXCR, storing one row per CDR3 protein. This sample has more than 9,000 distinct CDR3 sequences; over 6% occur once, and the top ten carry 9.5% to 13%. These receptors' targets are unknown. Time point in this sample: sample taken at primary tumor resection. The starting material was lung tumor tissue, obtained at surgery. These receptors all come from a male donor with early-stage non-small cell lung cancer.

Many counts were recorded for this clonotype. In a library made to pick up alpha chains, this beta chain is a stray read with a size that means little. The chain uses TRBV7-9 and TRBJ1-2; a weak D match, TRBD1 (6 bases). V shed 1 base and J shed 4 bases, with 13 bases lying between them. CDR1 is SEHNR and CDR2 is FQNEAQ in the germline V gene (reference sequence). This CDR3 has 15 residues. The CDR3 here is CASSLGSGGGYGYTF. For the CDR3, the DNA is TGTGCCAGCAGCTTAGGTTCGGGGGGCGGCTATGGCTACACCTTC.

This clonotype was picked up many times. This beta chain is an unintended read in a library built for alpha chains; its size means little. The chain combines TRBV18 with TRBJ2-1; 13 bases agree with TRBD2. After removal of 5 bases from V and 8 bases from J, the junction contained 12 bases not matched to a gene. This CDR3 is 17 amino acids long. CDR1 KGHSH and CDR2 LQKENI come from the germline V gene. Here the CDR3 reads CASSRLAGGSTVDEQFF. The CDR3 DNA reads TGTGCCAGCTCAAGACTAGCGGGGGGATCTACAGTGGATGAGCAGTTCTTC. Combining the CDR3 with reference TRBV18 and TRBJ2-1 gives the whole variable domain NAGVMQNPRHLVRRRGQEARLRCSPMKGHSHVYWYRQLPEEGLKFMVYLQKENIIDESGMPKERFSAEFPKEGPSILRIQQVVRGDSAAYFCASSRLAGGSTVDEQFFGPGTRLTVL.

This clonotype was seen many times. The library was prepared for alpha chains; this beta chain is a stray read, so its frequency means little. The chain recombines TRBV5-1 with TRBJ1-5, with 7 bases aligning to TRBD1. Germline V gene lookup returns CDR1 SGHRS and CDR2 YFSETQ. V was pared by 4 bases and J by 2 bases, with 6 bases of the junction left unmatched. CDR3 length: 15 residues. The CDR3 protein is CASSTGEPGNQPQHF. CDR3 sequence (DNA): TGCGCCAGCAGCACAGGGGAGCCGGGCAATCAGCCCCAGCATTTT.

The sample holds many counts of this clonotype. This beta chain came through as a stray read in a library set up for alpha chains, and its size says little. The chain combines TRBV7-9 with TRBJ2-1, with 7 bases aligning to TRBD2. CDR3 size: 15 residues. V shed 5 bases, J shed 5 bases, and the junction held 9 bases outside the gene matches. Germline V CDR1 and CDR2: SEHNR, FQNEAQ (reference sequence). CDR3 sequence reads: CASSLQRLANNEQFF. The CDR3 bases are TGTGCCAGCAGCCTACAACGACTAGCCAACAATGAGCAGTTCTTC.

The sample holds a few counts of this clonotype. Because this beta chain is a stray read in a library intended to capture alpha chains, its abundance should not be given much weight. V is TRBV3-1 and J is TRBJ2-5; 8 bases match TRBD2. The germline CDR1 and CDR2 sequences are LGHDT and YNNKEL (reference sequence). Unmatched junction bases numbered 8, after V lost 6 bases and J lost 5 bases. The CDR3 contains 14 residues. The CDR3 loop is CASSLTSGMETQYF. CDR3 coding DNA: TGTGCCAGCAGTCTTACTAGCGGCATGGAGACCCAGTACTTC.

To note about this clonotype: Because this beta chain is a stray read in a library intended to capture alpha chains, its abundance should not be given much weight. The chain is built from TRBV2 and TRBJ2-2, with D perhaps matching TRBD2 (6 bases). This CDR3 region has 12 residues. Between the trimmed V and J ends, which lost 5 bases and 5 bases, there was a span of 6 bases. CDR1 is SNHLY and CDR2 is FYNNEI in the germline V gene. In nucleotides, the CDR3 is TGTGCCAGCAGTCGGGAGACCGGGGAGCTGTTTTTT. Translating it yields CASSRETGELFF.

This clonotype was picked up many times. Because this beta chain is a stray read in a library intended to capture alpha chains, its abundance should not be given much weight. V usage is TRBV27 and J usage is TRBJ1-5; no definite D call. Germline CDR1 MNHEY, CDR2 SMNVEV (reference sequence). This CDR3 contains 14 residues. V was cut by 0 bases and J by 0 bases, with 3 bases left in between. In DNA, the CDR3 is TGTGCCAGCAGTTTATCAGGTAGCAATCAGCCCCAGCATTTT. Translation gives CASSLSGSNQPQHF.

This clonotype is labeled medium-sized. The library was prepared for alpha chains; this beta chain is a stray read, so its frequency means little. This rearrangement joins TRBV12-3 or TRBV12-4 to TRBJ1-2, with D hard to call. This CDR3 spans 13 amino acids. Trimming removed 7 bases from V and 5 bases from J, with 14 bases in between. In DNA form, the CDR3 reads TGTGCCAGCACCCAAGGACTCTTTTATGGCTACACCTTC. Translated, it gives CASTQGLFYGYTF.

Ten or more counts support this clonotype. With the library built for alpha chains, this beta chain is off target and its frequency is not meaningful. The chain employs TRBV18 and TRBJ1-5, with a tentative D call TRBD1 (5 bases). The CDR3 length is 15 residues. Trimming removed 2 bases from V and 6 bases from J, with 14 bases in between. Germline values: CDR1 KGHSH, CDR2 LQKENI. CDR3 sequence: CASSPGREATQPQHF. The CDR3 DNA reads TGTGCCAGCTCACCAGGCAGGGAAGCCACTCAGCCCCAGCATTTT.

Sample share makes this clonotype medium-sized. Little can be read into the size of this beta chain, an off-target read in a library designed for alpha chains. The chain employs TRBV6-5 and TRBJ2-4; 8 bases align to TRBD1. Germline values: CDR1 MNHEY, CDR2 SVGAGI. The trim removed 6 bases at V and 3 bases at J, leaving 7 bases unmatched. CDR3 length equals 15 residues. Here the CDR3 reads CASSPDRAVKNIQYF. The CDR3 DNA reads TGTGCCAGCAGCCCGGACAGGGCAGTCAAAAACATTCAGTACTTC.